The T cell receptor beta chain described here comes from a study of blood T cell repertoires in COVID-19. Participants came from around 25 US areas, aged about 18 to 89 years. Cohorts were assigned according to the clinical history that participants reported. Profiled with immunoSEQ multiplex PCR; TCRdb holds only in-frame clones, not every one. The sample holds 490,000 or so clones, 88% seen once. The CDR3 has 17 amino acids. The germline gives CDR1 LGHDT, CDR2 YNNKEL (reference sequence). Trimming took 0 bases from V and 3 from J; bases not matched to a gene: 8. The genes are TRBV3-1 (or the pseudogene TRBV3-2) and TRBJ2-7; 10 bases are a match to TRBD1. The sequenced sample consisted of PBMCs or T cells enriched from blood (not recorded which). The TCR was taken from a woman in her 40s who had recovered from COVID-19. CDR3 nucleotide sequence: TGTGCCAGCAGCCAAGAAATTCTACGGGACAGGGGCTACGAGCAGTACTTC. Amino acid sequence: CASSQEILRDRGYEQYF.